These 2 T cell receptor beta chains share one sample of origin, sequenced in a study of graft-versus-host responses after intestinal transplantation (dated by TCRdb to the early 2020s). Library construction relied on the immunoSEQ multiplex PCR assay. TCRdb's version of the immuneACCESS table is confined to in-frame rearrangements and falls short of the full clone set. An unresolved V gene accounts for under half of the shortfall where checked; the remainder is of unknown origin. This sample lists roughly 100,000 clones; 90% to 95% were detected once. The ten largest make up more than 0.95% of the sample. This specimen's time point label, interpreted: cells obtained before transplantation from donor or recipient. The antigens for these receptors are not known. The source material was unstimulated CD8+ T cells sorted from spleen or lymph node cells, sampled before intestinal transplant. The receptors originated from a human donor who received an intestinal transplant.

The chain carries TRBV11-2 and TRBJ1-6; tentative D call: TRBD1 (5 bases). The CDR3 loop spans 16 amino acids. CDR1 and CDR2 from the germline V gene are SGHAT and FQNNGV. V was cut by 3 bases and J by 7 bases, with 16 bases left in between. The CDR3 loop reads CASSLGQGRGNSPLHF. CDR3 DNA: TGTGCCAGCAGCTTGGGGCAGGGAAGGGGCAATTCACCCCTCCACTTT.

CDR3 region: CASSASGGVYEQYF. DNA of the CDR3: TGTGCCAGCAGTGCTAGCGGGGGGGTCTACGAGCAGTACTTC. The rearrangement links TRBV6-1 to TRBJ2-7; TRBD2 agrees at 12 bases. Germline trimming cut 4 bases from V and 3 bases from J; bases unmatched to any gene: 1. The CDR3 length is 14 residues. The germline gives CDR1 MNHNS, CDR2 SASEGT.